The rows below give T cell receptor beta chains drawn from one sample of a study of OX40 agonist ivuxolimab in advanced cancers. Libraries were prepared by immunoSEQ multiplex PCR; TCRdb keeps only in-frame clonotypes and omits some of them. Of roughly 67,000 clones in the sample, about 92% were seen once. The sequencing here drew on CD4+ or CD8+ T cells sorted from blood, taken in a trial of the OX40 agonist ivuxolimab. These receptor sequences come from an adult with an advanced solid tumor such as melanoma, head and neck, liver or kidney cancer. The CDR3 runs from the conserved cysteine through the conserved F or W. Fields, in order: D gene, J gene, V gene, clone size, CDR3 DNA, CDR3 protein. The D gene is left open where the match is weak. Expanded clones get a size class; other rows say once, few or many, or leave the size out.

TRBD1 TRBJ1-1 TRBV2 NA TGTGCCAGCAGCCGGACAGGGGTTAACACTGAAGCTTTCTTT CASSRTGVNTEAFF
TRBD1 TRBJ1-1 TRBV4-3 NA TGCGCCAGCAGCCAGGGGATACAGGGGGAGGTCACTGAAGCTTTCTTT CASSQGIQGEVTEAFF
NA TRBJ2-7 TRBV9 NA TGTGCCAGCAGCCTAGGGGCAGGGGTAAGCTACGAGCAGTACTTC CASSLGAGVSYEQYF
NA TRBJ2-5 TRBV25-1 once TGTGCCAGCAGTCGTTGGGACTCCTCGGTGGAGACCCAGTACTTC CASSRWDSSVETQYF
NA TRBJ1-1 TRBV4-1 NA TGCGCCAGCAGCCAAGACCCCGGCAACACTGAAGCTTTCTTT CASSQDPGNTEAFF
TRBD2 TRBJ2-3 TRBV11-2 NA TGTGCCAGCAGCTTAGGCCTAGCGGCAGATACGCAGTATTTT CASSLGLAADTQYF
NA TRBJ2-1 TRBV5-4 NA TGTGCCAGCAGCCGTGGTCGGGACAATGAGCAGTTCTTC CASSRGRDNEQFF
NA TRBJ2-7 TRBV11-2 NA TGTGCCAGCAGCTTAGCCTTGGGATACGAGCAGTACTTC CASSLALGYEQYF
NA TRBJ2-3 TRBV5-6 NA TGTGCCAGCAGCTTGATGGGGGGCTCGATCGATACGCAGTATTTT CASSLMGGSIDTQYF
NA TRBJ1-2 TRBV10-3 once TGTGCCATCAGTGAAGGACAGAATCCCTCTACTAAGGATGATGGCTACACCTTC CAISEGQNPSTKDDGYTF
NA TRBJ2-7 TRBV6-5 NA TGTGCCAGCAGTTATGGAAGGGGAGGCTACGAGCAGTACTTC CASSYGRGGYEQYF
NA TRBJ2-5 TRBV27 NA TGTGCCAGCAGTGAGGCGACCCAGTACTTC CASSEATQYF
TRBD1 TRBJ1-1 TRBV11-3 NA TGTGCCAGCAGCTTAGGTAGGGGGCCCTACACTGAAGCTTTCTTT CASSLGRGPYTEAFF
TRBD2 TRBJ2-1 TRBV11-2 NA TGTGCCAGCAGCTTAGCTAGTGGCGGGGGGGCCTTTAGGTACAATGAGCAGTTCTTC CASSLASGGGAFRYNEQFF
NA TRBJ1-2 TRBV27 NA TGTGCCAGCAGTTTATCCGGACATCCAAACTATGGCTACACCTTC CASSLSGHPNYGYTF
NA TRBJ2-2 TRBV6-6 few TGTGCCAGCAGTTACGGACGGGTTTCAACCGGGGAGCTGTTTTTT CASSYGRVSTGELFF
TRBD1 TRBJ1-4 TRBV10-3 NA TGTGCCATCAGTGAGTCGCGACAGGGCATTGAAAAACTGTTTTTT CAISESRQGIEKLFF
NA TRBJ2-1 TRBV15 NA TGTGCCACCAGCAGACTGTACAATGAGCAGTTCTTC CATSRLYNEQFF
NA TRBJ2-5 TRBV5-6 NA TGTGCCAGCAGCTCAGGGGGGTACCAAGAGACCCAGTACTTC CASSSGGYQETQYF
TRBD1 TRBJ2-7 TRBV6-6 NA TGTGCCAGCACCCTTAGACAGGGGTTAAACGAGCAGTACTTC CASTLRQGLNEQYF
NA TRBJ2-7 TRBV25-1 NA TGTGCCAGCAGTGAAGGGCGGATCTCCTACGAGCAGTACTTC CASSEGRISYEQYF
TRBD1 TRBJ1-3 TRBV6-6 NA TGTGCCAGCAGTCTCACAGGGGTTGGAAACACCATATATTTT CASSLTGVGNTIYF
TRBD1 TRBJ2-7 TRBV12-5 NA TGTGCTAGTGGGTCGGCGACAGGGGGCCCCTACGAGCAGTACTTC CASGSATGGPYEQYF
NA TRBJ2-3 TRBV19 NA TGTGCCAGTAGTATGCGAAGGGAAGACACAGATACGCAGTATTTT CASSMRREDTDTQYF
TRBD1 TRBJ2-3 TRBV11-2 NA TGTGCCAGCAGCTTAGTGTTACAGGGGGGCACAGATACGCAGTATTTT CASSLVLQGGTDTQYF
TRBD2 TRBJ2-1 TRBV29-1 NA TGCAGCGTTGAAGGAGGCGAGCGGGGGGGCAATGAGCAGTTCTTC CSVEGGERGGNEQFF
NA TRBJ2-7 TRBV21-1 NA TGTGCCAGCAGGGTCCTTCCTATTTCCTACGAGCAGTACTTC CASRVLPISYEQYF
TRBD2 TRBJ2-3 TRBV6-4 NA TGTGCCAGCAGTGACTCGACTAGCGGGGGGGCAGATACGCAGTATTTT CASSDSTSGGADTQYF
NA TRBJ1-2 TRBV11-2 once TGTGCCAGCAGCTTAGCGGACGGAACACGACCTAACTATGGCTACACCTTC CASSLADGTRPNYGYTF
TRBD1 TRBJ1-2 TRBV29-1 once TGCAGCGTTCTCCGGACAGGGGCCGACTATGGCTACACCTTC CSVLRTGADYGYTF
TRBD1 TRBJ2-7 TRBV29-1 NA TGCAGCGTGCCCGTGGTAGGGACAGGTCCGTATGAGCAGTACTTC CSVPVVGTGPYEQYF
NA TRBJ2-3 TRBV27 NA TGTGCCAGCAGTCTGTCCAACCCTAGCACAGATACGCAGTATTTT CASSLSNPSTDTQYF
TRBD1 TRBJ2-7 TRBV6-5 NA TGTGCCAGCAGTTACGCCGGGACAGGGGGCTACGAGCAGTACTTC CASSYAGTGGYEQYF
TRBD1 TRBJ2-5 TRBV5-3 NA TGTGCCAGAAGCTTGCGGGACAGGGAAGGAGAGACCCAGTACTTC CARSLRDREGETQYF
NA TRBJ2-5 TRBV21-1 NA TGTGCCAGCTCCCCCCCGGGAGACAGTGGGGAGACCCAGTACTTC CASSPPGDSGETQYF
TRBD1 TRBJ1-1 TRBV5-4 NA TGTGCCAGCAGCCCCCGGCAGGGGGCGCGTACTGAAGCTTTCTTT CASSPRQGARTEAFF
NA TRBJ2-7 TRBV27 NA TGTGCCAGCAGTTCCGGGACCGTCTCCTACGAGCAGTACTTC CASSSGTVSYEQYF
NA TRBJ1-6 TRBV7-6 NA TGTGCCAGCAGCCAAACCTTAGGGGATAATTCACCCCTCCACTTT CASSQTLGDNSPLHF
NA TRBJ2-1 TRBV5-1 NA TGCGCCAGCAGCTTGGATTCCGATGAGCAGTTCTTC CASSLDSDEQFF
NA TRBJ2-7 TRBV9 NA TGTGCCAGCAGCTCGCCTGGGGCCGACGCCTACGAGCAGTACTTC CASSSPGADAYEQYF
TRBD1 TRBJ2-7 TRBV7-9 NA TGTGCCAGCAGCACCGGGACAGAGACCTTATACGAGCAGTACTTC CASSTGTETLYEQYF
NA TRBJ2-7 TRBV5-1 NA TGCGCCAGCAGCTTGGATCGGCTTTCCTACGAGCAGTACTTC CASSLDRLSYEQYF
TRBD1 TRBJ1-1 TRBV9 NA TGTGCCAGCAGCGCCCGGGACAGGGCTACTGAAGCTTTCTTT CASSARDRATEAFF
TRBD2 TRBJ2-3 TRBV12-5 NA TGTGCTAGTGAAAGGGACTACACAGATACGCAGTATTTT CASERDYTDTQYF
TRBD2 TRBJ2-5 TRBV15 NA TGTGCCACCAGCAGAGATAGGGCTAGCGGGGGGGCGTCGGAGACCCAGTACTTC CATSRDRASGGASETQYF
NA TRBJ2-2 TRBV4-2 few TGTGCCAGCAGCCAATGGGAATCGAGCACCGGGGAGCTGTTTTTT CASSQWESSTGELFF
NA TRBJ1-1 TRBV29-1 few TGCAGCGTTGCGGAGGAAACTGAAGCTTTCTTT CSVAEETEAFF
NA TRBJ1-1 TRBV6-5 NA TGTGCCAGCAGTTACTCGATCGGGGGAAACACTGAAGCTTTCTTT CASSYSIGGNTEAFF
NA TRBJ2-7 TRBV4-3 NA TGCGCCAGCAGCCAAGAGCAGGCCGCTCTATACGAGCAGTACTTC CASSQEQAALYEQYF
NA TRBJ2-1 TRBV29-1 NA TGCAGCGTCCGCCTCAATGAGCAGTTCTTC CSVRLNEQFF
NA TRBJ1-1 TRBV11-3 NA TGTGCCAGCAGCTTAGGTCAGGTTGCTGAAGCTTTCTTT CASSLGQVAEAFF
TRBD1 TRBJ2-1 TRBV7-9 NA TGTGCCAGCAGCGCGGAGGACAGGGGGCGGTACAATGAGCAGTTCTTC CASSAEDRGRYNEQFF
NA TRBJ1-1 TRBV6-6 few TGTGCCAGCAGTTACTCTCGGGGCACTGAAGCTTTCTTT CASSYSRGTEAFF